This passage covers 4 T cell receptor beta chains from one sample sequenced in a study of shared clonotypes between healthy human individuals. Profiled with immunoSEQ multiplex PCR; TCRdb holds only in-frame clones, not every one. The table shows roughly 2.4 million clones, with approximately 95% occurring only once. The sequenced material came from naive CD4+ T cells sorted from blood. Subset described: CD45RA+ positively selected. These receptor sequences come from a young man in good health.

The rearrangement links TRBV28 to TRBJ2-3; D ambiguous. V was shortened by 2 bases and J by 6 bases, with 12 bases between the two germline ends. The CDR3 is 14 amino acids. Germline V gene lookup returns CDR1 MDHEN and CDR2 SYDVKM. CDR3 loop: CASSLQGSVDTQYF. The CDR3 DNA reads TGTGCCAGCAGTTTACAAGGCTCAGTCGATACGCAGTATTTT.

A word on this clone: This sample includes further DNA sequences coding for the same CDR3. V gene TRBV7-9 combines with J gene TRBJ2-7, with 8 nucleotides matching TRBD1. Germline lookup yields CDR1 SEHNR and CDR2 FQNEAQ (reference sequence). This CDR3 spans 14 amino acids. V gave up 3 bases and J gave up 2 bases; unmatched junction bases: 3. The CDR3 is CASSLGQAPYEQYF. DNA of the CDR3: TGTGCCAGCAGCTTGGGACAGGCCCCCTACGAGCAGTACTTC.

This chain connects TRBV18 to TRBJ1-1; TRBD1 is a possible D gene (6 bases). The ends were cut back, 6 bases at V and 5 bases at J, with 19 bases in the middle. In germline, CDR1 is KGHSH, CDR2 LQKENI. The CDR3 has 15 residues. The CDR3 is CASSYMEVGGTEAFF. DNA of the CDR3: TGTGCCAGCTCGTACATGGAGGTAGGGGGAACTGAAGCTTTCTTT.

The CDR3 bases are TGTGCCAGCAACCTAGGGGGCCCTGGGGCCAACGTCCTGACTTTC. Translation: CASNLGGPGANVLTF. The chain has TRBV5-6 and TRBJ2-6; 7 bases fit TRBD1. J was trimmed by 2 bases and V by 6 bases; bases with no gene match: 5. Germline V gene sequence: CDR1 SGHDT, CDR2 YYEEEE. The CDR3 is 15 residues long.